This TCR beta chain was observed in a study of blood T cell repertoires in COVID-19. Sequencing was performed with immunoSEQ multiplex PCR; in TCRdb, only in-frame clones are kept and a portion is missing. Of around 200,000 clones listed, approximately 81% are singletons. Germline V CDR1 and CDR2: SGHTA, FQGNSA. This CDR3 is built from 16 residues. V lost 10 bases and J lost 0, with 19 bases in between. Participants' own reports of clinical history determined their cohort assignment. This sequence originates from a man in his forties or fifties who had recovered from COVID-19. This chain joins TRBV7-2 and TRBJ1-3, with no clear D. Sequenced material: PBMCs or T cells enriched from blood (not recorded which). The CDR3 is CATSPGGLLSGNTIYF. DNA for the CDR3: TGTGCCACCTCACCAGGCGGGCTCCTCTCTGGAAACACCATATATTTT.